A selection of T cell receptor beta chains follows, all from one sample in a study of shared clonotypes between healthy human individuals. Profiled with immunoSEQ multiplex PCR; TCRdb holds only in-frame clones, not every one. The sample lists roughly 1,100,000 clones; approximately 68% were seen once. Sequencing input: memory CD4+ T cells sorted from blood. These receptors originate from a man between 18 and 29 years old in good health. Both conserved end residues are part of each CDR3. D genes are given only for firm matches. The size field is filled for only some rows; it gives once, few, many or a size class.

len	j_gene	v_gene	abundance	d_gene	CDR3nt	CDR3aa
15	TRBJ2-3	TRBV11-1	.	.	TGTGCCAGCAGCTCCCTGGTTCCCGGGGCAGATACGCAGTATTTT	CASSSLVPGADTQYF
13	TRBJ2-7	TRBV6-6	.	.	TGTGCCAGCAGTTCAGGGAAGGGCTACGAGCAGTACTTC	CASSSGKGYEQYF
15	TRBJ1-1	TRBV4-3	few	.	TGCGCCAGCAAAAGGTCAGAGGCTATGAACACTGAAGCTTTCTTT	CASKRSEAMNTEAFF
14	TRBJ1-5	TRBV6-1	.	.	TGTGCCAGCAGTGGGGGGCTCGGATATCAGCCCCAGCATTTT	CASSGGLGYQPQHF
15	TRBJ2-5	TRBV5-1	.	TRBD2	TGCGCCAGCAGCTGGGGGAGGGATACTCAGGAGACCCAGTACTTC	CASSWGRDTQETQYF
16	TRBJ1-5	TRBV18	.	.	TGTGCCAGCTCACCACCGGGCAGGGGTGGGAATCAGCCCCAGCATTTT	CASSPPGRGGNQPQHF
17	TRBJ2-2	TRBV6-1	.	TRBD2	TGTGCCAGCAGTGAGTTGCCTGGGAGCGGGAGTGCCGGGGAGCTGTTTTTT	CASSELPGSGSAGELFF
16	TRBJ2-2	TRBV4-3	.	TRBD1	TGCGCCAGCAGCTTAACGGGACAGGAGCTCACCGGGGAGCTGTTTTTT	CASSLTGQELTGELFF
16	TRBJ2-7	TRBV7-9	once	.	TGTGCCAGCAGCTTAGACCCCGGTCACCTCTCCTACGAGCAGTACTTC	CASSLDPGHLSYEQYF
13	TRBJ2-7	TRBV18	.	.	TGTGCCAGCTCACCGCCGGCGGGGTACGAGCAGTACTTC	CASSPPAGYEQYF
17	TRBJ2-5	TRBV4-3	.	TRBD1	TGCGCCAGCAGCCAAGCAAACCCGGGACAGGGGAGGGAGACCCAGTACTTC	CASSQANPGQGRETQYF
13	TRBJ1-1	TRBV6-5	.	.	TGTGCCAGCAGTTACAGCCCAAGGACTGAAGCTTTCTTT	CASSYSPRTEAFF
12	TRBJ1-1	TRBV9	.	.	TGTGCCAGCAGGCAGAAGAACACTGAAGCTTTCTTT	CASRQKNTEAFF
15	TRBJ1-5	TRBV19	few	TRBD1	TGTGCCAGTAGTACGACAGGGATAGGCATGAAGCCCCAGCATTTT	CASSTTGIGMKPQHF
15	TRBJ2-7	TRBV10-1	once	.	TGCGCCAGCAGTGAAGGCCTAGGTCATGGACACGAGCAGTACTTC	CASSEGLGHGHEQYF
15	TRBJ2-3	TRBV9	.	.	TGTGCCAGCAGCGCCCCCGGGACGCGCACAGATACGCAGTATTTT	CASSAPGTRTDTQYF
15	TRBJ1-6	TRBV14	.	.	TGTGCCAGCAGCCAATTTAAGGGGGTAGGTTCACCCCTCCACTTT	CASSQFKGVGSPLHF
15	TRBJ2-7	TRBV10-3	.	.	TGTGCCATCAGTGAGATTCGGGGGCAAGCCATCGAGCAGTACTTC	CAISEIRGQAIEQYF
13	TRBJ1-1	TRBV6-5	.	.	TGTGCCAGTACCGGCGGCGCGAACACTGAAGCTTTCTTT	CASTGGANTEAFF
15	TRBJ2-1	TRBV7-2	.	.	TGTGCCAGCAGCCCGACTAGGGGAGCCTACAATGAGCAGTTCTTC	CASSPTRGAYNEQFF
15	TRBJ2-4	TRBV28	.	.	TGTGCCAGCAGCTCCACAGGGTTGGGGGGAAACATTCAGTACTTC	CASSSTGLGGNIQYF
15	TRBJ2-7	TRBV4-1	.	.	TGCGCCAGCAGCCCTCTGGAGAAGGGGTCCTACGAGCAGTACTTC	CASSPLEKGSYEQYF
17	TRBJ2-7	TRBV25-1	.	.	TGTGCCAGCAGTGGCTCGAACGCTACTAGCAGGAGAGGGGAGCAGTACTTC	CASSGSNATSRRGEQYF
14	TRBJ2-5	TRBV6-6	.	TRBD2	TGTCTAGTAGCGGGATTCGCCAGCCAAGAGACCCAGTACTTC	CLVAGFASQETQYF
15	TRBJ1-2	TRBV28	.	.	TGTGCCAGCAGCTCCTTGGGACTCTCGAGGGGAGGCTACACCTTC	CASSSLGLSRGGYTF
14	TRBJ1-3	TRBV11-2	once	.	TGTGCCAGCAGCTTCCTAGACCGCGGGGACACCATATATTTT	CASSFLDRGDTIYF
13	TRBJ1-2	TRBV19	.	.	TGTGCCAGTAGTATAAAAGGAGGCTATGGCTACACCTTC	CASSIKGGYGYTF
15	TRBJ1-1	TRBV9	.	.	TGTGCCAGCAGCGTAGTGGCTTACGAGACCACTGAAGCTTTCTTT	CASSVVAYETTEAFF